A selection of T cell receptor beta chains follows, all from one sample in a study of PD-1 blockade in classical Hodgkin lymphoma. The repertoire was sequenced with immunoSEQ multiplex PCR; TCRdb's copy has only in-frame clones and lacks some. The sample has 35,000 to 45,000 clones; approximately 79% are singletons. This specimen consisted of peripheral blood mononuclear cells (PBMCs), obtained before the second cycle of nivolumab. The receptors here all came from a human donor with classical Hodgkin lymphoma. Both conserved end residues are trimmed from each CDR3. Each record gives: J gene, CDR3 length, V gene, D gene, CDR3 protein. The D gene is left open where the match is weak.

TRBJ2-7 | 12 | TRBV11-2 | - | ASSRQGFWYEQY
TRBJ1-2 | 12 | TRBV2 | TRBD1 | ASRGGQGYYGYT
TRBJ2-4 | 12 | TRBV7-2 | - | ASSLRGSQNIQY
TRBJ1-6 | 13 | TRBV19 | TRBD1 | ASSPVDRANSPLH
TRBJ2-2 | 12 | TRBV5-1 | - | ASSFSGNTGELF
TRBJ2-1 | 11 | TRBV4-2 | - | ASSLPPTRPQF
TRBJ1-5 | 12 | TRBV7-9 | - | ASSLEAYNQPQH
TRBJ1-2 | 10 | TRBV28 | - | ASNLQANGYT
TRBJ1-3 | 10 | TRBV10-3 | - | AISLQENTIY
TRBJ1-5 | 12 | TRBV27 | TRBD1 | ASSHRDSNQPQH
TRBJ2-2 | 13 | TRBV5-4 | - | ASSWVGRVTGELF
TRBJ2-3 | 13 | TRBV10-3 | - | AISPGRGGLDTQY
TRBJ2-6 | 16 | TRBV25-1 | TRBD1 | ASSEGQLEPRGANVLT
TRBJ2-1 | 10 | TRBV11-3 | - | ASSLNSNEQF
TRBJ2-5 | 12 | TRBV28 | - | ASSPSTQQETQY
TRBJ2-7 | 9 | TRBV2 | - | ASSEGYEQY
TRBJ2-5 | 13 | TRBV7-2 | - | ASSPRSRGQETQY
TRBJ1-1 | 12 | TRBV19 | - | ASKMVGRNTEAF
TRBJ1-6 | 13 | TRBV7-2 | - | ASSFDAGSFSPLH
TRBJ2-3 | 12 | TRBV7-2 | - | ASSFTDFTDTQY
TRBJ1-5 | 13 | TRBV7-2 | - | ASSLHGGSDQPQH
TRBJ1-3 | 13 | TRBV4-3 | TRBD1 | ASSQGRDSRNTIY
TRBJ2-2 | 11 | TRBV30 | TRBD2 | AWSRGVTGELF
TRBJ2-7 | 14 | TRBV9 | TRBD2 | ASSLSLAGESYEQY
TRBJ2-3 | 15 | TRBV4-3 | - | ASSQGARGGVADTQY
TRBJ2-1 | 12 | TRBV4-3 | - | ASSQDLEGMEQF
TRBJ2-7 | 12 | TRBV28 | TRBD1 | ASSWGTGGYEQY
TRBJ1-1 | 12 | TRBV27 | - | ASSFQGLNTEAF
TRBJ2-7 | 11 | TRBV6-5 | - | ASSTDRAYEQY
TRBJ1-1 | 12 | TRBV11-2 | - | ASSRPGGNTEAF
TRBJ1-5 | 12 | TRBV27 | - | ASSLRGPGQPQH
TRBJ2-6 | 15 | TRBV18 | - | ASSPIPPNSGANVLT
TRBJ2-1 | 12 | TRBV19 | TRBD2 | ASSIELAGGEQF
TRBJ2-7 | 11 | TRBV29-1 | TRBD2 | SVDWEGSYEQY
TRBJ2-3 | 9 | TRBV6-5 | - | AISLGDTQY
TRBJ1-1 | 14 | TRBV27 | TRBD1 | ASSYLTGVGNTEAF
TRBJ1-1 | 12 | TRBV27 | - | ASSFGRINTEAF
TRBJ2-2 | 10 | TRBV13 | - | ASSLVIGELF
TRBJ2-7 | 13 | TRBV27 | - | ASSPNRQSSYEQY
TRBJ2-1 | 9 | TRBV29-1 | TRBD2 | AGTSSNEQF
TRBJ1-4 | 13 | TRBV9 | - | ASSVGTANNEKLF
TRBJ1-2 | 12 | TRBV30 | - | AWSSPPATYGYT
TRBJ2-5 | 13 | TRBV9 | - | ASSVSRDYRETQY
TRBJ2-2 | 13 | TRBV7-6 | TRBD2 | ASSSLAGATGELF
TRBJ2-7 | 9 | TRBV5-6 | - | ASSLGYEQY
TRBJ1-1 | 11 | TRBV7-9 | - | ASSSIREFEAF
TRBJ1-1 | 12 | TRBV4-3 | - | ASSQVRAVSEAF
TRBJ2-4 | 13 | TRBV9 | - | ASSPEGQFGDIQY
TRBJ1-6 | 14 | TRBV18 | - | ASSLAGPGGDSPLH
TRBJ2-1 | 14 | TRBV27 | TRBD2 | ASRPSYSGPTNEQF
TRBJ2-1 | 11 | TRBV27 | - | ASSLVLRQEPF
TRBJ2-2 | 14 | TRBV10-3 | - | AIRWDKRVNTGELF
TRBJ2-1 | 11 | TRBV6-1 | TRBD1 | ASRGQGAHEQF
TRBJ2-1 | 11 | TRBV29-1 | - | SQAASYYSEQF
TRBJ1-5 | 13 | TRBV28 | TRBD1 | ASSPPGTGVKPQH
TRBJ2-1 | 14 | TRBV9 | TRBD2 | ASSPVAGYTYNEQF
TRBJ2-1 | 13 | TRBV9 | TRBD1 | ASSVGQGLVDEQF